Listed below are T cell receptor beta chains from one sample, sequenced in a study of graft-versus-host responses after intestinal transplantation. Measured with immunoSEQ multiplex PCR; TCRdb has only the in-frame clones, and not every one. There are 85,000 to 130,000 clones in the sample; 87% occur only once, and roughly 0.9% lies in the top ten. These TCRs are of unknown antigen specificity. This sample comprised unstimulated CD4+ T cells sorted from spleen or lymph node cells, obtained before intestinal transplant. The receptors here all came from a human donor who received an intestinal transplant. Both conserved end residues are part of each CDR3. The order of the fields is V gene, J gene, D gene, CDR3 DNA, CDR3 protein. D genes are given only for firm matches.

v_gene: TRBV28
j_gene: TRBJ2-4
d_gene: -
CDR3nt: TGTGCCAGCAGTCCCCCTCTTCCCAAAAACATTCAGTACTTC
CDR3aa: CASSPPLPKNIQYF

v_gene: TRBV2
j_gene: TRBJ2-3
d_gene: -
CDR3nt: TGTGCCAGCAGTGAATCGTCCGGGGGTTCAGATACGCAGTATTTT
CDR3aa: CASSESSGGSDTQYF

v_gene: TRBV7-2
j_gene: TRBJ1-6
d_gene: -
CDR3nt: TGTGCCAGCAGTCATGACCGGGACGGGAATTCACCCCTCCACTTT
CDR3aa: CASSHDRDGNSPLHF

v_gene: TRBV10-3
j_gene: TRBJ2-1
d_gene: TRBD1
CDR3nt: TGTGCCATCAGTGAGGGACAGGGTCTATGGAATGAGCAGTTCTTC
CDR3aa: CAISEGQGLWNEQFF

v_gene: TRBV4-1
j_gene: TRBJ1-6
d_gene: -
CDR3nt: TGCGCCAGCAGCCAACCAGGGAAAAAGGTGGGCTCACCCCTCCACTTT
CDR3aa: CASSQPGKKVGSPLHF

v_gene: TRBV2
j_gene: TRBJ1-1
d_gene: -
CDR3nt: TGTGCCAGCAGTGTAGCAGCCTTGAACACTGAAGCTTTCTTT
CDR3aa: CASSVAALNTEAFF

v_gene: TRBV4-2
j_gene: TRBJ1-3
d_gene: TRBD1
CDR3nt: TGTGCCCGGGACAGACAAGGGCTTGGGTCTGGAAACACCATATATTTT
CDR3aa: CARDRQGLGSGNTIYF

v_gene: TRBV7-9
j_gene: TRBJ2-1
d_gene: TRBD2
CDR3nt: TGTGCCAGCAGCCCAAGGGGACTAGACGATGAGCAGTTCTTC
CDR3aa: CASSPRGLDDEQFF

v_gene: TRBV6-1
j_gene: TRBJ1-6
d_gene: TRBD1
CDR3nt: TGTGCCAGCAGTGAAGACAGGGGGGATTCACCCCTCCACTTT
CDR3aa: CASSEDRGDSPLHF

v_gene: TRBV7-9
j_gene: TRBJ1-1
d_gene: -
CDR3nt: TGTGCCAGCAGCCCACAGGGGAACACTGAAGCTTTCTTT
CDR3aa: CASSPQGNTEAFF

v_gene: TRBV18
j_gene: TRBJ1-2
d_gene: -
CDR3nt: TGTGCCAGCTCACCGGACAGAACCTATGGCTACACCTTC
CDR3aa: CASSPDRTYGYTF

v_gene: TRBV27
j_gene: TRBJ1-1
d_gene: -
CDR3nt: TGTGCCAGCAGTTTATCAGGGGGCACTGAAGCTTTCTTT
CDR3aa: CASSLSGGTEAFF

v_gene: TRBV6-4
j_gene: TRBJ2-1
d_gene: -
CDR3nt: TGTGCCAGCAGTGCCGGGACCTACGATGAGCAGTTCTTC
CDR3aa: CASSAGTYDEQFF

v_gene: TRBV7-9
j_gene: TRBJ2-3
d_gene: -
CDR3nt: TGTGCCAGCAGCTTATCTGGTGTAACAGATACGCAGTATTTT
CDR3aa: CASSLSGVTDTQYF

v_gene: TRBV6-5
j_gene: TRBJ2-2
d_gene: -
CDR3nt: TGTGCCAGCAGTTACTATCCCGGCAGCAACACCGGGGAGCTGTTTTTT
CDR3aa: CASSYYPGSNTGELFF

v_gene: TRBV9
j_gene: TRBJ2-1
d_gene: TRBD1
CDR3nt: TGTGCCAGCAGCGTAGCTCTGACGGCCGGGACAGGCCTGCTTGGGGAGCAGTTCTTC
CDR3aa: CASSVALTAGTGLLGEQFF

v_gene: TRBV6-1
j_gene: TRBJ2-5
d_gene: TRBD1
CDR3nt: TGTGCCAGCATTCCCCCTATGGGCAGGGGGGAGACCCAGTACTTC
CDR3aa: CASIPPMGRGETQYF

v_gene: TRBV6-6
j_gene: TRBJ1-2
d_gene: -
CDR3nt: TGTGCCAGCAGTCCCCCGGGACGGAGTTATGGCTACACCTTC
CDR3aa: CASSPPGRSYGYTF

v_gene: TRBV6-5
j_gene: TRBJ1-1
d_gene: -
CDR3nt: TGTGCCAGCAGCCGAAATGGGGACACTGAAGCTTTCTTT
CDR3aa: CASSRNGDTEAFF

v_gene: TRBV5-1
j_gene: TRBJ2-1
d_gene: -
CDR3nt: TGCGCCAGCAGCCGGTCGGTGGCTCAGGGTGGAAATGAGCAGTTCTTC
CDR3aa: CASSRSVAQGGNEQFF

v_gene: TRBV4-2
j_gene: TRBJ2-5
d_gene: TRBD2
CDR3nt: TGTGCCAGCAGCCCGGGACTAGCCAAAGAGACCCAGTACTTC
CDR3aa: CASSPGLAKETQYF

v_gene: TRBV19
j_gene: TRBJ1-3
d_gene: -
CDR3nt: TGTGCCAGTAGTCTCCCCGGATACGGCTCTGGAAACACCATATATTTT
CDR3aa: CASSLPGYGSGNTIYF